Below, 2 T cell receptor beta chains from the same sample are listed, as sequenced in a study of response to subunit inactivated influenza vaccine. TCRdb redid the calling of the RT-PCR reads with MiXCR, one entry per CDR3 protein. The data contain around 850,000 distinct CDR3 sequences, approximately 17% of them singletons. The input for sequencing was PBMCs from blood, taken about 5 days after vaccination. All receptors come from a man aged 50 or older who received an inactivated influenza vaccine.

This chain links TRBV4-2 with TRBJ1-1; D gene uncertain. V was clipped by 0 bases and J by 7 bases, with 21 bases between them. Germline V CDR1 and CDR2: LGHNA, YNFKEQ. The CDR3 is 17 amino acids. CDR3 DNA sequence: TGTGCCAGCAGCCAAGATGAGCACGGAGCAGACGTACATGAAGCTTTCTTT. This gives the protein CASSQDEHGADVHEAFF.

This clonotype was detected many times. The V gene is TRBV24-1, the J gene TRBJ2-3; D may be TRBD1 or TRBD2 (6 bases each). The V end was cut by 10 bases, the J end by 3 bases, with 13 bases between. The CDR3 sequence is 13 residues long. Germline CDR1 is KGHDR and CDR2 is SFDVKD. CDR3 DNA sequence: TGTGCCACTGGTCGAGGGGGGACAGATACGCAGTATTTT. Amino acid sequence: CATGRGGTDTQYF.